Below are 3 T cell receptor beta chains sequenced from a single sample in a study of blood T cell repertoires in COVID-19. The data were produced by immunoSEQ multiplex PCR, yet TCRdb's version contains in-frame clones alone and is incomplete. The table includes some 260,000 clones, roughly 84% detected once. Input material: peripheral blood. The receptor source for this set is a woman aged 40-49 years who had recovered from COVID-19.

This clone came up once. The DNA of the CDR3 is TGTGCCAGTAGCGGGGGAGACCAAGAGACCCAGTACTTC. This encodes CASSGGDQETQYF. The chain has TRBV19 and TRBJ2-5, with D possibly matching TRBD2 (6 bases). The germline CDR1 and CDR2 sequences are LNHDA and SQIVND (reference sequence). The CDR3 totals 13 residues. Trimming shortened V by 6 bases and J by 0 bases, and 8 bases separated the two germline ends.

J is TRBJ1-3 and V is TRBV18; no definite D call. The germline CDR1 and CDR2 sequences are KGHSH and LQKENI. The CDR3 totals 16 residues. Trimming stripped 3 bases from V and 0 bases from J, with 12 bases between. This CDR3 reads CASSPAADDSGNTIYF. CDR3 nucleotide sequence: TGTGCCAGCTCACCGGCGGCAGATGACTCTGGAAACACCATATATTTT.

The DNA for the CDR3 is TGTGCCACCAGCAGATTAGGACTAGCGGGGGGGCAAGAGACCCAGTACTTC. This translates into CATSRLGLAGGQETQYF. The chain joins TRBV15 to TRBJ2-5; 15 bases agree with TRBD2. Losses at the gene ends were 2 bases for V and 2 bases for J; bases not matched to a gene: 3. The CDR3 has 17 residues. CDR1 is LNHNV, CDR2 YYDKDF, per germline (reference sequence).